These 16 T cell receptor beta chains originate from one sample sequenced in a study of blood T cell repertoires in COVID-19. The data were produced by immunoSEQ multiplex PCR, yet TCRdb's version contains in-frame clones alone and is incomplete. The sample lists more than 350,000 clones, 85% to 90% occurring once. Sequenced sample: PBMCs or T cells enriched from blood (not recorded which). These receptors came from a man between 18 and 29 years old who had recovered from COVID-19.

This clone appeared a single time. This chain connects TRBV19 to TRBJ2-2; D possibly corresponds to TRBD1 (6 bases). In germline, CDR1 is LNHDA, CDR2 SQIVND (reference sequence). CDR3 length: 17 residues. V lost 0 bases to trimming and J lost 4 bases, with 15 bases between them. The CDR3: CASSIEDSPSFTGELFF. CDR3 sequence (DNA): TGTGCCAGTAGTATAGAGGACAGTCCTTCCTTCACCGGGGAGCTGTTTTTT. Using reference TRBV19 and TRBJ2-2 for the parts outside the CDR3, the full variable domain is DGGITQSPKYLFRKEGQNVTLSCEQNLNHDAMYWYRQDPGQGLRLIYYSQIVNDFQKGDIAEGYSVSREKKESFPLTVTSAQKNPTAFYLCASSIEDSPSFTGELFFGEGSRLTVL.

This chain connects TRBV5-6 to TRBJ1-2, with D unresolved. Germline V gives CDR1 SGHDT, CDR2 YYEEEE. This CDR3 has 14 amino acids. V lost 1 base and J 0 bases, leaving 7 bases between the germline ends. CDR3 nucleotide sequence: TGTGCCAGCAGCTTGTTGCGTCCTAACTATGGCTACACCTTC. This gives the protein CASSLLRPNYGYTF.

V gene TRBV19 combines with J gene TRBJ1-1; D may be TRBD1 (6 bases). The CDR3 is 13 residues long. Trimming cost V 6 bases and J 5 bases, with 13 bases left between them. Germline CDR1 and CDR2: LNHDA and SQIVND (reference sequence). The CDR3 region has the DNA TGTGCCAGTAGGGCGGGGGCTATGACTGAAGCTTTCTTT. This encodes CASRAGAMTEAFF.

This clone was recorded only once. CDR3 loop: CASSPGQPLSGNTIYF. For the CDR3, the DNA is TGTGCCAGCTCACCGGGACAGCCACTCTCTGGAAACACCATATATTTT. The chain has TRBV18 and TRBJ1-3; TRBD1 matches 7 bases. Germline loops: CDR1 KGHSH, CDR2 LQKENI. CDR3 length equals 16 residues. Unmatched junction bases numbered 5, after V lost 3 bases and J lost 0 bases.

The J gene is TRBJ1-3, the V gene TRBV9; D remains ambiguous. There are 14 residues in the CDR3. Trimming took off 3 bases at V and 1 base at J, with 8 bases between the two ends. Looked up from germline, CDR1 is SGDLS and CDR2 is YYNGEE. CDR3 bases: TGTGCCAGCAGCGCCGGAGTTTCTGGAAACACCATATATTTT. It encodes CASSAGVSGNTIYF.

The chain couples TRBV5-6 to TRBJ1-2; D is possibly TRBD1 (5 bases). CDR3 length: 15 amino acids. CDR1 SGHDT and CDR2 YYEEEE come from the germline V gene. The ends were cut back, 2 bases at V and 4 bases at J, with 15 bases in the middle. CDR3 in DNA: TGTGCCAGCAGCTTAACGCATGGGGCCGGCTATGGCTACACCTTC. The encoded protein is CASSLTHGAGYGYTF.

The chain has TRBV29-1 and TRBJ1-2; no firm D call. Trimming cost V 5 bases and J 1 base, with 11 bases left between them. The length of the CDR3 is 13 residues. Germline-derived CDR1 and CDR2 are SQVTM and ANQGSEA. The DNA for the CDR3 is TGCAGCGTTTCGGGGTTTCTTAACTATGGCTACACCTTC. It specifies CSVSGFLNYGYTF.

The V and J genes are TRBV24-1 and TRBJ2-6; TRBD2 aligns across 9 bases. Germline assignment: CDR1 KGHDR and CDR2 SFDVKD. CDR3 size: 20 residues. The V gene end was trimmed by 3 bases and the J gene end by 0 bases; junction bases not matched to a gene: 11. The CDR3 DNA follows: TGTGCCACCAGTGATACCGCCGGGACTAGCCGGAGCTCTGGGGCCAACGTCCTGACTTTC. It specifies CATSDTAGTSRSSGANVLTF.

The table lists this clone with a few counts. This chain uses TRBV19 with TRBJ1-6; a weak D match, TRBD1 (5 bases). The V and J ends lost 7 bases and 10 bases respectively, with 20 bases between them. The CDR3 totals 15 residues. Germline assignment: CDR1 LNHDA and CDR2 SQIVND (reference sequence). The CDR3 DNA follows: TGTGCCAGTACCCCCCGGCGGGGCATAGGGTCACCCCTCCACTTT. Residues: CASTPRRGIGSPLHF.

The CDR3 region has the DNA TGTGCCAGCAGTGGACTCTTGAACACTGAAGCTTTCTTT. This translates into CASSGLLNTEAFF. The chain joins TRBV25-1 to TRBJ1-1; no clear D gene. This CDR3 comprises 13 residues. Trimming left V 4 bases short and J 0 bases short, with 6 bases between. Germline lookup yields CDR1 MGHDK and CDR2 SYGVNS.

The rearrangement joins TRBV28 to TRBJ2-2, with 12 bases fitting TRBD1. The CDR3 length is 17 residues. V lost 7 bases, J lost 5 bases, and 11 bases stayed unmatched. From germline, CDR1 is MDHEN and CDR2 SYDVKM. The CDR3 sequence: CASTPSGDRGRTGELFF. CDR3 DNA sequence: TGTGCCAGCACTCCGTCTGGGGACAGGGGGCGAACCGGGGAGCTGTTTTTT.

The chain has TRBV7-2 and TRBJ1-5; 10 bases line up with TRBD1. This CDR3 contains 16 residues. Germline V gene sequence: CDR1 SGHTA, CDR2 FQGNSA. The V segment lost 3 bases and the J segment 6 bases; nucleotides outside the gene matches: 8. CDR3 region: CASSLGRQGAPQPQHF. CDR3 DNA sequence: TGTGCCAGCAGCTTGGGGCGACAGGGGGCTCCTCAGCCCCAGCATTTT.

V gene TRBV29-1 combines with J gene TRBJ2-7; 7 bases map to TRBD1. The CDR3 runs to 13 residues. Germline V gene sequence: CDR1 SQVTM, CDR2 ANQGSEA. V shed 4 bases and J 3 bases; nucleotides not matched to a gene: 6. This chain's CDR3 is CSVVGGTDYEQYF. The CDR3 nucleotides are TGCAGCGTTGTCGGTGGGACAGACTACGAGCAGTACTTC.

V usage is TRBV9 and J usage is TRBJ2-5; unclear D gene. Trimming cost V 3 bases and J 5 bases, with 11 bases left between them. Looked up from germline, CDR1 is SGDLS and CDR2 is YYNGEE. The CDR3 runs to 13 residues. The CDR3 protein is CASSEASGETQYF. CDR3 bases: TGTGCCAGCAGCGAGGCTTCCGGGGAGACCCAGTACTTC.

Comments on this clone: The identical CDR3 is also encoded by other nucleotide sequences in the sample. This rearrangement joins TRBV6-2 or TRBV6-3 to TRBJ2-7, with D possibly matching TRBD2 (5 bases). Germline V gives CDR1 MNHEY, CDR2 SVGEGT. This CDR3 region has 12 residues. Trimming stripped 5 bases from V and 2 bases from J, with 7 bases between. The CDR3 region is CASSPGTYEQYF. DNA for the CDR3: TGTGCCAGCAGTCCCGGGACCTACGAGCAGTACTTC.

The V call is TRBV21-1, the J call TRBJ2-7; the D segment call TRBD1 is taken from the table without a DNA check. TRBV21-1 is shown as a pseudogene. This CDR3 is 18 amino acids long. DNA for the CDR3: TGTGCCAGCAGCAAAGCTGGGTGGACAGGGGCCTTTTCGAACGAGCAGTACTTC. As protein: CASSKAGWTGAFSNEQYF.